This T cell receptor (beta chain) was observed in a study of blood T cell repertoires in COVID-19. Study overall: Sites in the United States, Italy and Spain provided acute and convalescent COVID-19 samples.

Original processing notes: For nucleated cells, counts were estimated from reference gene primer amplification. The assay was immunoSEQ multiplex PCR, and TCRdb's table has in-frame clones only and misses some. V, J and clone size are taken as reported in that table, and D and trimming were inferred from the DNA itself. This table has approximately 150,000 clones, 89% appearing once. V was pared by 1 base and J by 0 bases, with 6 bases between. The CDR3 is 14 residues long. The germline CDR1 and CDR2 sequences are LGHNT and FRNRAP. The sequenced sample was peripheral blood. This sequence was found in a human donor in a cohort sampled during active COVID-19. The V call is TRBV12-5, the J call TRBJ1-1; D gene uncertain. This chain's CDR3 is CASGLANMNTEAFF. The CDR3 DNA reads TGTGCTAGTGGTTTGGCAAACATGAACACTGAAGCTTTCTTT.